This record covers a single TCR beta chain. The antigen remains unidentified. The data derive from a study of radiotherapy plus CTLA-4 blockade in lung cancer. Across the study: Around 18% of enrolled patients responded objectively, and more than 25% had disease control.

Repertoires were generated with immunoSEQ multiplex PCR, while TCRdb's copy carries only in-frame clones and drops some. The top ten clones hold about 5.2% of a sample with roughly 120,000 clones, around 75% of them seen once. The CDR3 is 15 residues long. V lost 0 bases and J lost 4, with 10 bases in between. Germline V gives CDR1 ENHRY, CDR2 SYGVKD. Whole-study results and caveats: Per reports, early blood T cell clone dynamics, plus interferon-beta, forecast response most strongly. Tumor-derived TCR clones expanded in blood after radiotherapy plus ipilimumab.

This sample comprised peripheral blood, obtained from a patient treated with radiotherapy plus ipilimumab. This chain links TRBV10-3 with TRBJ1-5; TRBD1 is a possible D gene (5 bases). The sequence was obtained from a human donor with non-small cell lung cancer who had a partial response to radiotherapy plus ipilimumab. The CDR3 loop is CAISESKSGNQPQHF. The CDR3 DNA sequence: TGTGCCATCAGTGAGTCGAAGTCAGGGAATCAGCCCCAGCATTTT.